The rows below give T cell receptor beta chains drawn from one sample of a study of blood T cell repertoires in COVID-19. The protocol was immunoSEQ multiplex PCR, while the TCRdb copy is restricted to in-frame clones and leaves out a portion. This table holds approximately 88,000 clones, 80% found once. The sequencing input was peripheral blood. These receptors all come from a man aged 45-65 years who had recovered from COVID-19. Each CDR3 is given with its conserved first and last residue. The D gene is left open where the match is weak. Size values are once, few and many counts, or a class for expanded clones, and some rows have none.

>-|TRBD2|TRBV11-2|TRBJ2-7
TGTGCCAGCAGCTTAGATCGCCCGGGACTAGCGGCCTACGAGCAGTACTTC
CASSLDRPGLAAYEQYF
>once|TRBD1|TRBV6-6|TRBJ1-4
TGTGCCAGCAGTTTCCCGGGACAGGGGAATGAAAAACTGTTTTTT
CASSFPGQGNEKLFF
>-|-|TRBV20-1|TRBJ1-1
TGCAGTGCTTATAAGACACCTGAAGCTTTCTTT
CSAYKTPEAFF
>-|TRBD2|TRBV9|TRBJ2-5
TGTGCCAGCAGCGTTGGTATAGTGAGCGCAGCGGGGGGGCAAGAGACCCAGTACTTC
CASSVGIVSAAGGQETQYF
>-|TRBD1|TRBV7-2|TRBJ1-1
TGTGCCAGCAGCTCCGGGGACAGGGGGCGAGTTCTCGACACTGAAGCTTTCTTT
CASSSGDRGRVLDTEAFF
>-|-|TRBV19|TRBJ2-1
TGTGCCAGTAGGACAGGAACTAAATCTTACAATGAGCAGTTCTTC
CASRTGTKSYNEQFF
>-|TRBD1|TRBV7-2|TRBJ1-2
TGTGCCAGCAGCACAGGACAGGGCTTTGGCTACACCTTC
CASSTGQGFGYTF
>-|-|TRBV2|TRBJ2-3
TGTGCCAGCACCCGAGGAGGGACTAGCACAGATACGCAGTATTTT
CASTRGGTSTDTQYF
>-|TRBD1|TRBV6-5|TRBJ1-3
TGTGCCAGCAGTCTTACAGGGGTCTCTGGAAACACCATATATTTT
CASSLTGVSGNTIYF
>few|TRBD1|TRBV10-3|TRBJ1-1
TGTGCCATCGGAGGGGGCGACGGCACTGAAGCTTTCTTT
CAIGGGDGTEAFF
>-|TRBD1|TRBV30|TRBJ2-3
TGTGCCTGGAGCCTGGGACAGGGGAAGGCAGATACGCAGTATTTT
CAWSLGQGKADTQYF
>-|TRBD1|TRBV25-1|TRBJ2-5
TGTGCCAGCAGTGAATATGGCGGGCAGGGGGCGGGGACCCAGTACTTC
CASSEYGGQGAGTQYF
>-|-|TRBV11-2|TRBJ2-1
TGTGCCAGCAGCCCAGCAAGCGCCTACAATGAGCAGTTCTTC
CASSPASAYNEQFF
>-|TRBD1|TRBV7-8|TRBJ1-5
TGTGCCAGCAGCTTAGATTGGGACAGGGAAGGTCAGCCCCAGCATTTT
CASSLDWDREGQPQHF
>-|TRBD1|TRBV18|TRBJ1-2
TGTGCCAGCTCACCGGGGGACAGGGTAATCTTCTATGGCTACACCTTC
CASSPGDRVIFYGYTF
>-|-|TRBV19|TRBJ1-3
TGTGCCAGTAGCGGGGAGAATGGAAACACCATATATTTT
CASSGENGNTIYF
>once|TRBD2|TRBV6-5|TRBJ2-5
TGTGCCAGTCCGGGGCTAGGGGAGGGGGAGACCCAGTACTTC
CASPGLGEGETQYF
>-|-|TRBV28|TRBJ1-3
TGTGCCAGTTTCGGAAGGGGTATCCCTGGAAACACCATATATTTT
CASFGRGIPGNTIYF